Presented here are 21 T cell receptor beta chains from one specimen sequenced in a study of blood T cell repertoires in COVID-19. Measured with immunoSEQ multiplex PCR; TCRdb has only the in-frame clones, and not every one. Of about 160,000 clones in the sample, 78% were seen once. The sequenced sample consisted of peripheral blood. Every receptor here comes from a woman of 80 years or more with acute or convalescent COVID-19.

This clone was observed a single time. The chain employs TRBV30 and TRBJ1-6; 10 nucleotides line up with TRBD1. This CDR3 has 15 amino acids. V gave up 5 bases and J gave up 1 base; unmatched junction bases: 2. Germline CDR1 reads GTSNPN; CDR2 reads SVGIG (reference sequence). This CDR3 is CAWGTGVSYNSPLHF. The CDR3 DNA is TGTGCCTGGGGGACAGGGGTTTCCTATAATTCACCCCTCCACTTT.

This clone has more than one count but fewer than ten. Additional DNA sequences in this sample encode the identical CDR3. The chain joins TRBV3-1 (or the pseudogene TRBV3-2) to TRBJ1-5; no clear D. The CDR3 sequence is 13 residues long. The germline V gene encodes CDR1 LGHDT and CDR2 YNNKEL (reference sequence). V lost 0 bases and J 7 bases, leaving 7 bases between the germline ends. In DNA, the CDR3 is TGTGCCAGCAGCCAAGATGAGGTACAGCCCCAGCATTTT. It translates to CASSQDEVQPQHF.

This rearrangement joins TRBV5-1 to TRBJ2-1; D may be TRBD2 (5 bases). CDR1 is SGHRS and CDR2 is YFSETQ in the germline V gene. The V end was cut by 5 bases, the J end by 0 bases, with 12 bases between. There are 15 residues in the CDR3. This CDR3 is CASRLDSLSYNEQFF. The DNA for the CDR3 is TGCGCCAGCAGACTAGACTCACTCTCCTACAATGAGCAGTTCTTC.

The rearrangement joins TRBV7-6 to TRBJ1-5; 7 nucleotides line up with TRBD1. CDR3 length: 15 residues. Germline assignment: CDR1 SGHVS and CDR2 FNYEAQ. V lost 0 bases, J lost 1 base, and 0 bases stayed unmatched. CDR3: CASSLAGGSNQPQHF. CDR3 DNA sequence: TGTGCCAGCAGCTTAGCAGGGGGCAGCAATCAGCCCCAGCATTTT.

The chain joins TRBV11-2 to TRBJ2-1; TRBD1 is a possible D gene (5 bases). With 1 base removed from V and 6 bases from J, the gap between germline ends came to 13 bases. Germline V lookup: CDR1 SGHAT, CDR2 FQNNGV. CDR3 length equals 15 residues. The chain's CDR3 is CASSLAAAGSNEQFF. The CDR3 coding sequence is TGTGCCAGCAGCTTAGCGGCTGCAGGGTCCAATGAGCAGTTCTTC.

This rearrangement joins TRBV5-1 to TRBJ1-1, with 9 bases lining up with TRBD1. The CDR3 is 14 amino acids. Germline CDR1 is SGHRS and CDR2 is YFSETQ. V gave up 2 bases and J gave up 3 bases; unmatched junction bases: 2. The CDR3 coding sequence is TGCGCCAGCAGCTTACAGGGGGCTGACACTGAAGCTTTCTTT. The encoded protein is CASSLQGADTEAFF.

V and J are TRBV18 and TRBJ2-2, with 12 bases aligning to TRBD2. The CDR3 covers 16 residues. Germline V CDR1 and CDR2: KGHSH, LQKENI. The ends lost 5 bases at V and 5 bases at J; junction bases unmatched: 6. The CDR3, as DNA: TGTGCCAGCTCAGACACCGGGACTAGCGGGACCGGGGAGCTGTTTTTT. It specifies CASSDTGTSGTGELFF.

V usage is TRBV6-5 and J usage is TRBJ1-2; D is perhaps TRBD1 (5 bases). V was cut by 4 bases and J by 8 bases, with 17 bases left in between. The CDR3 has 14 residues. CDR1 and CDR2 from the germline V gene are MNHEY and SVGAGI. Here the CDR3 reads CASSFTPSGEGYTF. The CDR3 DNA reads TGTGCCAGCAGTTTCACCCCCTCGGGGGAGGGCTACACCTTC.

This chain connects TRBV6-5 to TRBJ1-1, with 10 nucleotides matching TRBD1. The J segment lost 5 bases and the V segment lost 6 bases, leaving 6 bases of the junction unmatched. CDR3 length: 14 residues. The germline CDR1 and CDR2 sequences are MNHEY and SVGAGI. For the CDR3, the DNA is TGTGCCAGCAGCCCGGACAGGGGGGCAACTGAAGCTTTCTTT. This sequence encodes CASSPDRGATEAFF.

The genes are TRBV28 and TRBJ2-3, with D perhaps matching TRBD2 (6 bases). V gave up 1 base and J gave up 3 bases, with 11 bases separating them. CDR3 size: 15 residues. CDR1 MDHEN and CDR2 SYDVKM come from the germline V gene. The CDR3 coding sequence is TGTGCCAGCAGTTTATACGGCGGGAATACAGATACGCAGTATTTT. Residues: CASSLYGGNTDTQYF. Drawing the rest from reference TRBV28 and TRBJ2-3, the complete variable domain is DVKVTQSSRYLVKRTGEKVFLECVQDMDHENMFWYRQDPGLGLRLIYFSYDVKMKEKGDIPEGYSVSREKKERFSLILESASTNQTSMYLCASSLYGGNTDTQYFGPGTRLTVL.

This sequence joins TRBV27 and TRBJ2-7; the match to TRBD1 covers 9 bases. The junction had 7 bases not matched to a gene; V was cut back by 6 bases and J by 4 bases. Per germline, CDR1 MNHEY and CDR2 SMNVEV (reference sequence). This CDR3 has 14 residues. The CDR3 protein is CASSLDRGGYEQYF. The DNA for the CDR3 is TGTGCCAGCAGCTTGGACAGGGGAGGATACGAGCAGTACTTC.

This chain links TRBV11-2 with TRBJ2-3; no reliable D call. Germline-derived CDR1 and CDR2 are SGHAT and FQNNGV. The ends were cut back, 1 base at V and 10 bases at J, with 12 bases in the middle. CDR3 size: 13 residues. This chain's CDR3 is CASSLVRPEAQYF. The CDR3 DNA reads as TGTGCCAGCAGCTTAGTCCGCCCTGAGGCGCAGTATTTT.

The V call is TRBV30, the J call TRBJ1-2; 7 nucleotides agree with TRBD1. Germline lookup yields CDR1 GTSNPN and CDR2 SVGIG (reference sequence). This CDR3 region has 12 residues. After removal of 1 base from V and 6 bases from J, the junction contained 2 bases not matched to a gene. The CDR3 region is CAWSAQGDGYTF. CDR3 bases: TGTGCCTGGAGTGCGCAGGGGGATGGCTACACCTTC.

This clone has only a few counts. J is TRBJ2-7 and V is TRBV6-5; 7 nucleotides line up with TRBD1. The germline CDR1 and CDR2 sequences are MNHEY and SVGAGI. V dropped 0 bases and J dropped 4; count of bases not matched to a gene: 3. The CDR3 runs to 14 residues. DNA of the CDR3: TGTGCCAGCAGTTACTCATACAGGGGTTACGAGCAGTACTTC. Its translation is CASSYSYRGYEQYF.

This clone came up once. V is TRBV29-1 and J is TRBJ2-7; perhaps D is TRBD1 or TRBD2 (6 bases each). The CDR3 consists of 12 residues. Germline CDR1 reads SQVTM; CDR2 reads ANQGSEA. V was clipped by 7 bases and J by 3 bases, with 13 bases between them. The CDR3 is CSGGASGYEQYF. The CDR3 DNA reads TGCAGCGGGGGGGCATCGGGCTACGAGCAGTACTTC.

The chain links TRBV3-1 (or the pseudogene TRBV3-2) to TRBJ1-6; TRBD1 matches at 8 bases. V trimming: 3 bases; J trimming: 8 bases; junction bases outside the gene matches: 3. Germline V lookup: CDR1 LGHDT, CDR2 YNNKEL (reference sequence). This CDR3 is built from 14 residues. Here the CDR3 reads CASSHGQGDSPLHF. Here the CDR3 DNA reads TGTGCCAGCAGCCACGGACAGGGTGATTCACCCCTCCACTTT.

The gene calls are TRBV3-1 (or the pseudogene TRBV3-2) and TRBJ2-5, with 9 bases fitting TRBD2. The CDR3 is 19 residues long. V lost 1 base to trimming and J lost 1 base; unmatched junction nucleotides: 13. The V gene's germline CDR1 is LGHDT and CDR2 YNNKEL (reference sequence). CDR3 DNA sequence: TGTGCCAGCAGCCAAGGCGGTGCAGCGGGAGGTTCCCTCCAAGAGACCCAGTACTTC. It yields the protein CASSQGGAAGGSLQETQYF.

The J gene is TRBJ2-1, the V gene TRBV27; 9 bases match TRBD2. Germline V gene sequence: CDR1 MNHEY, CDR2 SMNVEV (reference sequence). The CDR3 length is 14 residues. V shed 6 bases and J 4 bases; nucleotides not matched to a gene: 4. The CDR3 DNA sequence: TGTGCCAGCAGGCGGGAGGGCAGGTACAATGAGCAGTTCTTC. This gives the protein CASRREGRYNEQFF.

This sequence joins TRBV18 and TRBJ1-1; D is ambiguous. Germline V gene data show CDR1 as KGHSH and CDR2 as LQKENI. The CDR3 loop spans 15 amino acids. V lost 0 bases and J lost 4, with 12 bases in between. CDR3 region: CASSPPGGLGTEAFF. The CDR3 coding sequence is TGTGCCAGCTCACCACCGGGAGGGTTGGGCACTGAAGCTTTCTTT.

This clone appeared a few times. The chain employs TRBV16 and TRBJ1-2, with 11 bases aligning to TRBD1. Germline assignment: CDR1 KGHSY and CDR2 FQNENV. The CDR3 spans 15 residues. Trimming at V came to 2 bases and at J to 5 bases, leaving 4 bases not matched to a gene. The CDR3 DNA is TGTGCCAGCAGCCAAGCCGGGACAGGGGGATATGGCTACACCTTC. This sequence encodes CASSQAGTGGYGYTF.

This sequence joins TRBV7-9 and TRBJ1-5; the match to TRBD1 covers 9 bases. The length of the CDR3 is 14 residues. Germline loops: CDR1 SEHNR, CDR2 FQNEAQ (reference sequence). With 1 base clipped from V and 7 bases from J, the junction kept 2 bases outside the gene matches. CDR3 sequence reads: CASSLDTGGQPQHF. The CDR3 coding sequence is TGTGCCAGCAGCTTAGATACAGGGGGCCAGCCCCAGCATTTT.